These T cell receptor beta chains were read from a single sample in a study of early T cells in non-severe SARS-CoV-2 infection. TCRdb reprocessed the 5' RACE reads via MiXCR and lists one record per CDR3 protein. The sample carries tens of thousands of distinct CDR3 sequences, around 5.2% recorded once. Input material: whole blood. These TCRs come from an adult who was a healthcare worker with PCR-confirmed SARS-CoV-2 infection or an uninfected control (not recorded which). Each CDR3 is given with its conserved first and last residue. D genes are given only for firm matches. Some rows mark clone size as missing; the rest say once, few, many or name a class of expanded clone.

v_call	d_call	j_call	clone_size	cdr3_nt	cdr3_aa
TRBV11-2	TRBD1	TRBJ2-3	NA	TGTGCCAGCAGCTTGAGAGGGGGAAAAGGGGGCGCAGATACGCAGTATTTT	CASSLRGGKGGADTQYF
TRBV7-2	NA	TRBJ2-6	NA	TGTGCCAGCAGTCCGCGCACTGGGGCCAACGTCCTGACTTTC	CASSPRTGANVLTF
TRBV13	TRBD1	TRBJ2-7	many	TGTGCCAGCAGCTTAAGGGTCCTGACAGGGGAGCATTACTTC	CASSLRVLTGEHYF
TRBV4-2	NA	TRBJ1-1	many	TGTGCCAGCAGCCAAGAAGGCCATAAAGCTTTCTTT	CASSQEGHKAFF
TRBV20-1	NA	TRBJ1-2	many	TGCAGTGCCCCGGAGGGCAGGGGCTACACCTTC	CSAPEGRGYTF
TRBV10-3	NA	TRBJ2-3	many	TGTGCCATCAGTGGATGGACAGGCACAGATACGCAGTATTTT	CAISGWTGTDTQYF
TRBV20-1	NA	TRBJ2-3	few	TGCAGTGCTAGAGCAGGAGGTCCCTCCGATACGCAGTATTTT	CSARAGGPSDTQYF
TRBV27	TRBD2	TRBJ2-3	many	TGTGCCAGCAAGTTCGGTAGCGGGAGGATGACAGATACGCAGTATTTT	CASKFGSGRMTDTQYF
TRBV20-1	NA	TRBJ1-3	NA	TGCAGTGCTAGGGCTGCGTCAGCAGGAAACACCATATATTTT	CSARAASAGNTIYF
TRBV25-1	NA	TRBJ1-6	many	TGTGCCAGCAGTCCTATAGGGTCCGGTTCACCCCTCCACTTT	CASSPIGSGSPLHF
TRBV11-2	TRBD2	TRBJ2-7	many	TGTGCCAGCAGCCTAGTAGCGGGTGGCGAGCAGTACTTC	CASSLVAGGEQYF